This TCR beta chain was sequenced in a study of Ad26.COV2.S vaccination and SARS-CoV-2 variants. Study-level information: Intramuscular Ad26.COV2.S at 5x10^10 or 1x10^11 viral particles. Study-wide points: Vaccine and placebo recipients had comparable breadth of non-spike TCRs. It is possible that the TCR breadth and depth analyses underestimated the total T cell responses.

Some clones are missing from TCRdb's copy, which holds only in-frame ones; the method was immunoSEQ multiplex PCR. The data contain about 370,000 clones, 89% of them singletons. Comment on this clone: Its antigen is not identified.

Specified treatment: around 19 received Ad26.COV2.S at low or high dose, single or two shots; about 5 received placebo; per-sample allocation not given. The study sampled participants on day 63 after the first vaccine or placebo injection. Wuhan-strain spike was delivered by a replication-incompetent Ad26 vector. Trimming took 1 base from V and 2 from J, leaving 13 bases between them. Looked up from germline, CDR1 is SGHVS and CDR2 is FNYEAQ. This CDR3 comprises 16 residues. The chain recombines TRBV7-6 with TRBJ2-3; D may be TRBD1 (5 bases). This specimen was peripheral blood, taken in a trial of Ad26.COV2.S vaccine versus placebo. This receptor was taken from a person between 18 and 65 years old who received the Ad26.COV2.S COVID-19 vaccine or a placebo. In nucleotides, the CDR3 is TGTGCCAGCAGCTTAGGGGCAGGGTCGTACACAGATACGCAGTATTTT. It yields the protein CASSLGAGSYTDTQYF.